These 30 T cell receptor beta chains were all obtained from the same sample, sequenced in a study of Ad26.COV2.S vaccination and SARS-CoV-2 variants (dated by TCRdb to 2020 to 2022). The treatment or condition label here, explained by the study, means: around 19 received Ad26.COV2.S at low or high dose, single or two shots; five or six received placebo; per-sample allocation not given. For vaccine and placebo recipients, repertoires were sequenced using samples collected on day 63 after the first injection. Libraries were built with the immunoSEQ multiplex PCR assay. In its TCRdb copy, this immuneACCESS table keeps in-frame sequences only and misses some clones. Where compared with another copy, unresolved V genes explain less than half of these, and the others have no known cause. In this sample the table shows 440,000 or so clones, roughly 87% of which occur a single time. Roughly 1.7% of the sample comes from the top ten.

The starting material was peripheral blood, obtained in a trial of Ad26.COV2.S vaccine versus placebo. Receptors were obtained from a person aged 18-65 years who received the Ad26.COV2.S COVID-19 vaccine or a placebo.

The chain combines TRBV5-1 with TRBJ1-1; TRBD1 matches 8 bases. CDR3 length: 17 amino acids. Germline CDR1 reads SGHRS; CDR2 reads YFSETQ. V lost 0 bases to trimming and J lost 3 bases; unmatched junction nucleotides: 10. In nucleotides, the CDR3 is TGCGCCAGCAGCTTGGGGACAGGGAGGTTGGGGGACACTGAAGCTTTCTTT. Translation: CASSLGTGRLGDTEAFF.

The genes are TRBV5-1 and TRBJ2-3; TRBD2 aligns across 10 bases. CDR1 is SGHRS and CDR2 is YFSETQ in the germline V gene. This CDR3 contains 15 residues. V gave up 7 bases and J gave up 5 bases; unmatched junction bases: 10. CDR3 sequence reads: CASGVLAGALDTQYF. DNA for the CDR3: TGCGCCAGCGGTGTGCTAGCGGGGGCCTTAGATACGCAGTATTTT.

The CDR3 loop is CASTHWGGGDNEQFF. The CDR3 region has the DNA TGTGCCAGCACCCACTGGGGCGGGGGAGACAATGAGCAGTTCTTC. The chain is built from TRBV5-5 and TRBJ2-1, with 7 nucleotides matching TRBD2. The V segment lost 6 bases and the J segment 5 bases; nucleotides outside the gene matches: 11. The germline gives CDR1 SGHKS, CDR2 YYEKEE (reference sequence). The CDR3 covers 15 residues.

The chain has TRBV27 and TRBJ2-2; D is perhaps TRBD1 (6 bases). CDR1 MNHEY and CDR2 SMNVEV come from the germline V gene (reference sequence). V was clipped by 6 bases and J by 2 bases, with 19 bases between them. This CDR3 comprises 17 residues. For the CDR3, the DNA is TGTGCCAGCAGATCGAACCTGGACAGTCTTAACACCGGGGAGCTGTTTTTT. Protein product: CASRSNLDSLNTGELFF.

The rearrangement uses TRBV27 and TRBJ2-1; TRBD2 aligns across 12 bases. V gave up 7 bases and J gave up 8 bases; unmatched junction bases: 15. The CDR3 has 17 residues. The germline V gene has CDR1 MNHEY and CDR2 SMNVEV (reference sequence). CDR3 amino acids: CASTPLTTSGSSDEQFF. In DNA form, the CDR3 reads TGTGCCAGCACCCCACTTACGACTAGCGGGAGTTCAGATGAGCAGTTCTTC.

CDR3 loop: CASTPAGLAEYEQYF. As DNA, the CDR3 is TGTGCCAGCACCCCTGCCGGACTAGCGGAGTACGAGCAGTACTTC. The V call is TRBV28, the J call TRBJ2-7; TRBD2 matches 10 bases. Germline V gene sequence: CDR1 MDHEN, CDR2 SYDVKM. This CDR3 has 15 residues. Trimming at V came to 7 bases and at J to 4 bases, leaving 10 bases not matched to a gene. The full variable domain, its missing parts supplied by reference TRBV28 and TRBJ2-7, is DVKVTQSSRYLVKRTGEKVFLECVQDMDHENMFWYRQDPGLGLRLIYFSYDVKMKEKGDIPEGYSVSREKKERFSLILESASTNQTSMYLCASTPAGLAEYEQYFGPGTRLTVT.

The V and J genes are TRBV11-2 and TRBJ2-7; unclear D gene. This CDR3 spans 14 amino acids. Trimming left V 0 bases short and J 0 bases short, with 6 bases between. Germline CDR1 SGHAT, CDR2 FQNNGV. CDR3 in DNA: TGTGCCAGCAGCTTAGATCCGGGCTCCTACGAGCAGTACTTC. Translating it yields CASSLDPGSYEQYF.

The chain's CDR3 is CASSRDRGYEQYF. The CDR3 DNA is TGTGCCAGCAGCCGGGACAGAGGTTACGAGCAGTACTTC. V usage is TRBV12-3 or TRBV12-4 and J usage is TRBJ2-7; 7 positions agree with TRBD1. This CDR3 has 13 residues. The V gene end was trimmed by 6 bases and the J gene end by 4 bases; junction bases not matched to a gene: 6.

The chain recombines TRBV2 with TRBJ1-5, with D uncertain. V was cut by 8 bases and J by 4 bases, with 9 bases left in between. The length of the CDR3 is 12 residues. Germline CDR1 reads SNHLY; CDR2 reads FYNNEI. The CDR3: CASARRNQPQHF. The CDR3 nucleotides read TGTGCCAGCGCTCGGCGAAATCAGCCCCAGCATTTT.

The rearrangement joins TRBV5-1 to TRBJ1-1; no definite D call. The germline V and J ends were trimmed by 7 bases and 0 bases, with 10 bases remaining between them. From germline, CDR1 is SGHRS and CDR2 YFSETQ. The CDR3 loop spans 13 amino acids. The CDR3 sequence is CASHANLNTEAFF. The CDR3 DNA is TGCGCCAGCCACGCCAACCTGAACACTGAAGCTTTCTTT.

The chain has TRBV9 and TRBJ1-1; D may be TRBD1 (6 bases). V lost 0 bases and J 5 bases, leaving 11 bases between the germline ends. Germline V gene sequence: CDR1 SGDLS, CDR2 YYNGEE. The CDR3 is made up of 14 amino acids. The CDR3 loop is CASSVEVGGTEAFF. CDR3 sequence (DNA): TGTGCCAGCAGCGTAGAGGTAGGGGGGACTGAAGCTTTCTTT.

The rearrangement links TRBV21-1 to TRBJ2-1; the table calls TRBD1, which could not be checked here. TRBV21-1 represents a pseudogene. The CDR3 runs 15 residues. In nucleotides, the CDR3 is TGTGCCAGCAGCAAATGGGGCGGCTCCTACAATGAGCAGTTCTTC. Encoded protein: CASSKWGGSYNEQFF.

This clone showed up just a few times. The genes are TRBV28 and TRBJ1-5; D might be TRBD1 (5 bases). The V end was cut by 8 bases, the J end by 3 bases, with 17 bases between. The germline CDR1 and CDR2 sequences are MDHEN and SYDVKM. CDR3 length: 15 amino acids. Here the CDR3 reads CASCPREIVNQPQHF. The CDR3 DNA reads TGTGCCAGCTGCCCCAGGGAAATTGTCAATCAGCCCCAGCATTTT.

The chain is built from TRBV27 and TRBJ1-6, with 8 bases aligning to TRBD1. V shed 5 bases, J shed 6 bases, and the junction held 12 bases outside the gene matches. The germline V gene has CDR1 MNHEY and CDR2 SMNVEV (reference sequence). This CDR3 is built from 17 residues. This CDR3 reads CASSGAPGQAANSPLHF. The CDR3 DNA sequence: TGTGCCAGCAGTGGAGCGCCGGGACAGGCGGCTAATTCACCCCTCCACTTT.

This clone showed up just once. The chain couples TRBV28 to TRBJ1-5; TRBD1 matches at 11 bases. Germline CDR1 reads MDHEN; CDR2 reads SYDVKM. The ends lost 6 bases at V and 0 bases at J; junction bases unmatched: 7. The CDR3 runs 17 residues. DNA for the CDR3: TGTGCCAGCAGGGACAGGGGGCGCACCTATAGCAATCAGCCCCAGCATTTT. The encoded protein is CASRDRGRTYSNQPQHF.

This clone was seen a handful of times. The chain couples TRBV5-4 to TRBJ1-5; unclear D gene. The CDR3 is 12 amino acids. The germline gives CDR1 SGHNT, CDR2 YYREEE (reference sequence). Trimming stripped 4 bases from V and 3 bases from J, with 5 bases between. The CDR3 DNA sequence: TGTGCCAGCAGCGTGGACAATCAGCCCCAGCATTTT. It yields the protein CASSVDNQPQHF.

This clone was observed once. The chain employs TRBV5-1 and TRBJ2-7; 10 bases fit TRBD2. With V trimmed by 1 base and J by 4 bases, 5 bases remained unmatched. The CDR3 loop spans 15 amino acids. CDR1 and CDR2 from the germline V gene are SGHRS and YFSETQ. The CDR3 loop is CASSLSLAGVYEQYF. CDR3 nucleotides: TGCGCCAGCAGCTTGAGTCTAGCGGGAGTATACGAGCAGTACTTC. The variable domain in full, completed from reference TRBV5-1 and TRBJ2-7, reads KAGVTQTPRYLIKTRGQQVTLSCSPISGHRSVSWYQQTPGQGLQFLFEYFSETQRNKGNFPGRFSGRQFSNSRSEMNVSTLELGDSALYLCASSLSLAGVYEQYFGPGTRLTVT.

CDR3 residues: CARSLEDHMNTEAFF. As DNA, the CDR3 is TGTGCCAGAAGCTTAGAGGACCACATGAACACTGAAGCTTTCTTT. V is TRBV7-5 and J is TRBJ1-1. TRBV7-5 is flagged as a pseudogene. CDR3 length: 15 amino acids.

Of note for this clone: The DNA is left out, because the CDR3 cannot be placed on it with certainty; the CDR3 is given as TCRdb lists it. The chain links TRBV19 to TRBJ1-2. The CDR3 has 14 residues if both end residues are counted. Germline CDR1 is LNHDA and CDR2 is SQIVND (reference sequence). The CDR3 reads CASTSGPWRQGYTF.

The chain recombines TRBV7-3 with TRBJ2-1; D not certain. The CDR3 has 16 residues. Trimming left V 1 base short and J 2 bases short, with 12 bases between. Germline values: CDR1 SGHTA, CDR2 FQGTGA. CDR3 nucleotide sequence: TGTGCCAGCAGCTTAATAGGCGTTGAAACCTACAATGAGCAGTTCTTC. It encodes CASSLIGVETYNEQFF.

CDR3 DNA: TGTGCCAGCAGCCAAAAGCGGGAGATCTTGACAGATACGCAGTATTTT. Amino acid sequence: CASSQKREILTDTQYF. This chain joins TRBV3-1 (or the pseudogene TRBV3-2) and TRBJ2-3, with 8 positions matching TRBD2. The germline V gene encodes CDR1 LGHDT and CDR2 YNNKEL (reference sequence). CDR3 length equals 16 residues. Germline trimming cut 2 bases from V and 3 bases from J; bases unmatched to any gene: 7.

V usage is TRBV4-2 and J usage is TRBJ1-2, with TRBD1 matching over 9 bases. Germline V gene lookup returns CDR1 LGHNA and CDR2 YNFKEQ. The trim removed 3 bases at V and 0 bases at J, leaving 2 bases unmatched. This CDR3 is 15 amino acids long. The CDR3: CASSQDRGSNYGYTF. CDR3 DNA: TGTGCCAGCAGCCAGGACAGGGGCTCTAACTATGGCTACACCTTC.

V is TRBV27 and J is TRBJ2-5; D is ambiguous. V was cut by 6 bases and J by 4 bases, with 18 bases left in between. This CDR3 has 15 amino acids. Germline V lookup: CDR1 MNHEY, CDR2 SMNVEV (reference sequence). As DNA, the CDR3 is TGTGCCAGCAGCCCGGAAGGTCGGCACGCAGAGACCCAGTACTTC. Translating it yields CASSPEGRHAETQYF.

The chain has TRBV11-2 and TRBJ1-1; tentative D call: TRBD1 (6 bases). The CDR3 has 13 residues. V lost 8 bases to trimming and J lost 12 bases, with 22 bases between them. The germline V gene has CDR1 SGHAT and CDR2 FQNNGV. The CDR3 reads CASGGKLGGATFF. The CDR3 DNA reads as TGTGCCAGCGGAGGAAAGTTGGGGGGCGCGACTTTCTTT. Supplemented by reference TRBV11-2 and TRBJ1-1, the full variable domain reads EAGVAQSPRYKIIEKRQSVAFWCNPISGHATLYWYQQILGQGPKLLIQFQNNGVVDDSQLPKDRFSAERLKGVDSTLKIQPAKLEDSAVYLCASGGKLGGATFFGQGTRLTVV.

The chain couples TRBV7-2 to TRBJ1-4, with TRBD1 matching over 10 bases. Trimming took 5 bases from V and 7 from J; bases not matched to a gene: 7. The CDR3 is 15 amino acids. Germline loops: CDR1 SGHTA, CDR2 FQGNSA. CDR3 nucleotide sequence: TGTGCCAGCAGCGTCAGACAGGGGGCGGGTGAAAAACTGTTTTTT. This codes for CASSVRQGAGEKLFF.

V is TRBV7-9 and J is TRBJ1-6, with no clear D. This CDR3 region has 14 residues. Germline lookup yields CDR1 SEHNR and CDR2 FQNEAQ (reference sequence). Between the trimmed V and J ends, which lost 5 bases and 6 bases, there was a span of 11 bases. CDR3 DNA sequence: TGTGCCAGCAGCCCTTCCTCACCTAATTCACCCCTCCACTTT. Protein product: CASSPSSPNSPLHF.

As regards this clone: Additional DNA sequences in this sample encode the identical CDR3. This sequence joins TRBV6-5 and TRBJ1-6; tentative D call: TRBD1 (6 bases). CDR1 is MNHEY, CDR2 SVGAGI, per germline. This CDR3 has 14 amino acids. The V end lost 6 bases, the J end lost 0 bases, and 6 bases lay between the germline ends. Here the CDR3 DNA reads TGTGCCAGCAGGGACAGCTCCTATAATTCACCCCTCCACTTT. This sequence encodes CASRDSSYNSPLHF.

The J gene is TRBJ2-5, the V gene TRBV4-1; D is perhaps TRBD2 (5 bases). The CDR3 consists of 12 residues. Germline assignment: CDR1 MGHRA and CDR2 YSYEKL. Deletions cut 2 bases from V and 6 bases from J, with 7 bases between. Here the CDR3 reads CASSQSGQTQYF. The CDR3 nucleotides are TGCGCCAGCAGCCAAAGCGGCCAGACCCAGTACTTC.

CDR3 protein: CASSLDGSGGLNTEAFF. CDR3 in DNA: TGTGCCAGCAGCTTGGATGGGTCAGGTGGCCTGAACACTGAAGCTTTCTTT. The chain couples TRBV5-5 to TRBJ1-1; unclear D gene. CDR3 length equals 17 residues. Trimming shortened V by 0 bases and J by 0 bases, and 15 bases separated the two germline ends. Germline V gene lookup returns CDR1 SGHKS and CDR2 YYEKEE (reference sequence).

This clone was found once. This chain joins TRBV5-1 and TRBJ2-3, with 8 bases that match TRBD2. The CDR3 is 15 residues long. From germline, CDR1 is SGHRS and CDR2 YFSETQ. Germline trimming cut 2 bases from V and 5 bases from J; bases unmatched to any gene: 7. CDR3 coding DNA: TGCGCCAGCAGCTTTGCGGGAGGAAGAGGAGATACGCAGTATTTT. Its protein is CASSFAGGRGDTQYF.